The rows below give T cell receptor beta chains drawn from one sample of a study of blood T cell repertoires in COVID-19. The repertoire was sequenced with immunoSEQ multiplex PCR; TCRdb's copy has only in-frame clones and lacks some. Among approximately 100,000 clones listed, more than 80% were seen once. The sequenced sample consisted of peripheral blood. Every receptor here comes from a human donor in a cohort sampled during active COVID-19. The CDR3 runs from the conserved cysteine through the conserved F or W. The order of the fields is CDR3 protein, CDR3 DNA, D gene, V gene, J gene, clone size. D genes are given only for firm matches. Clone size is stated in some rows and not others, as once, few, many or a class when expanded.

CDR3: CASSVGSNQPQHF
DNA: TGTGCCAGCAGTGTAGGGAGTAATCAGCCCCAGCATTTT
D: .
V: TRBV25-1
J: TRBJ1-5
size: .

CDR3: CASRPGVSDEQYF
DNA: TGCGCCAGCAGACCGGGGGTATCTGACGAGCAGTACTTC
D: .
V: TRBV5-1
J: TRBJ2-7
size: .

CDR3: CASSQDRDRGTMNTEAFF
DNA: TGTGCCAGCAGCCAAGACCGGGACAGGGGAACAATGAACACTGAAGCTTTCTTT
D: TRBD1
V: TRBV3-1/TRBV3-2
J: TRBJ1-1
size: .

CDR3: CASRTSASYEQYF
DNA: TGTGCCAGCAGGACCAGCGCGAGCTACGAGCAGTACTTC
D: .
V: TRBV27
J: TRBJ2-7
size: .

CDR3: CASSLQGYEQYF
DNA: TGTGCCAGCAGCTTACAGGGGTACGAGCAGTACTTC
D: .
V: TRBV7-8
J: TRBJ2-7
size: few

CDR3: CATSEYTGGSYNEQFF
DNA: TGTGCCACCAGTGAATACACAGGGGGGTCCTACAATGAGCAGTTCTTC
D: TRBD1
V: TRBV24-1
J: TRBJ2-1
size: .

CDR3: CASSPGVGANVLTF
DNA: TGTGCCAGCAGCCCGGGGGTAGGGGCCAACGTCCTGACTTTC
D: .
V: TRBV11-3
J: TRBJ2-6
size: .

CDR3: CASSQGRSGNTIYF
DNA: TGCGCCAGCAGCCAGGGGAGGTCTGGAAACACCATATATTTT
D: .
V: TRBV4-3
J: TRBJ1-3
size: .

CDR3: CASSLSGQGAVGNTIYF
DNA: TGCGCCAGCAGCCTGAGCGGGCAGGGGGCTGTCGGAAACACCATATATTTT
D: TRBD1
V: TRBV4-1
J: TRBJ1-3
size: .

CDR3: CASSTTGWGHNEQFF
DNA: TGTGCCAGCAGTACGACAGGGTGGGGTCACAATGAGCAGTTCTTC
D: TRBD1
V: TRBV6-6
J: TRBJ2-1
size: few

CDR3: CASSLARAETTRSTDTQYF
DNA: TGTGCCAGCAGCTTAGCTCGAGCGGAAACGACAAGGAGCACAGATACGCAGTATTTT
D: .
V: TRBV11-2
J: TRBJ2-3
size: .

CDR3: CASSRMDKTFYEQYF
DNA: TGTGCCAGCAGCCGGATGGACAAGACTTTCTACGAGCAGTACTTC
D: .
V: TRBV28
J: TRBJ2-7
size: .

CDR3: CASSYLLTRDEQYF
DNA: TGTGCCAGCAGTTACCTCCTAACCAGGGACGAGCAGTACTTC
D: .
V: TRBV6-2/TRBV6-3
J: TRBJ2-7
size: .

CDR3: CSVDPGPDRGYEQYF
DNA: TGCAGCGTTGATCCCGGACCGGACAGGGGGTACGAGCAGTACTTC
D: TRBD1
V: TRBV29-1
J: TRBJ2-7
size: .

CDR3: CASSEIGQGLGYTF
DNA: TGTGCCAGCAGTGAAATTGGGCAGGGGCTGGGGTACACCTTC
D: .
V: TRBV2
J: TRBJ1-2
size: .

CDR3: CASSRGVPEAFF
DNA: TGTGCCAGTAGTAGGGGGGTCCCTGAAGCTTTCTTT
D: .
V: TRBV19
J: TRBJ1-1
size: .

CDR3: CASSLTSNSYNEQFF
DNA: TGTGCCAGCAGCTTGACTAGCAACTCCTACAATGAGCAGTTCTTC
D: TRBD2
V: TRBV11-2
J: TRBJ2-1
size: .

CDR3: CSARTAGYTF
DNA: TGCAGTGCTAGGACAGCCGGCTACACCTTC
D: .
V: TRBV20-1
J: TRBJ1-2
size: .

CDR3: CASSNPGRETQYF
DNA: TGTGCCAGCAGTAACCCAGGGCGAGAGACCCAGTACTTC
D: .
V: TRBV25-1
J: TRBJ2-5
size: .

CDR3: CASSQEAPNSPLHF
DNA: TGTGCCAGCAGCCAAGAGGCCCCCAATTCACCCCTCCACTTT
D: .
V: TRBV3-1/TRBV3-2
J: TRBJ1-6
size: once

CDR3: CASSQAGVGDTQYF
DNA: TGCGCCAGCAGCCAAGCCGGGGTGGGAGATACGCAGTATTTT
D: .
V: TRBV4-3
J: TRBJ2-3
size: .

CDR3: CAWSYGTRGETQYF
DNA: TGTGCCTGGTCCTACGGGACTAGGGGGGAGACCCAGTACTTC
D: TRBD2
V: TRBV30
J: TRBJ2-5
size: .

CDR3: CASRDGLRTETQYF
DNA: TGTGCCAGCAGGGACGGACTTAGAACGGAGACCCAGTACTTC
D: .
V: TRBV6-6
J: TRBJ2-5
size: .

CDR3: CASSSRGGTDTQYF
DNA: TGTGCCAGTAGTAGTCGCGGGGGTACAGATACGCAGTATTTT
D: TRBD2
V: TRBV19
J: TRBJ2-3
size: .

CDR3: CASRGGGNQPQHF
DNA: TGTGCCAGCCGAGGGGGGGGAAATCAGCCCCAGCATTTT
D: .
V: TRBV6-5
J: TRBJ1-5
size: .

CDR3: CASSGRAHEAFF
DNA: TGTGCCAGTAGTGGCAGGGCTCATGAAGCTTTCTTT
D: .
V: TRBV19
J: TRBJ1-1
size: .

CDR3: CASSVLEGRAGELFF
DNA: TGTGCCAGCAGCGTCCTTGAGGGAAGGGCCGGGGAGCTGTTTTTT
D: .
V: TRBV9
J: TRBJ2-2
size: .

CDR3: CAISEPAGLKGNEQFF
DNA: TGTGCCATCAGTGAACCGGCGGGCCTCAAAGGCAATGAGCAGTTCTTC
D: .
V: TRBV10-3
J: TRBJ2-1
size: .

CDR3: CASSYRLPKRGEKLFF
DNA: TGTGCCAGCAGTTACAGACTACCGAAACGAGGTGAAAAACTGTTTTTT
D: .
V: TRBV6-5
J: TRBJ1-4
size: .

CDR3: CASSLGQQGGYTF
DNA: TGCGCCAGCAGCTTGGGACAGCAGGGGGGCTACACCTTC
D: .
V: TRBV5-1
J: TRBJ1-2
size: few

CDR3: CASSVSQANTGELFF
DNA: TGTGCCAGCAGCGTCAGTCAAGCGAACACCGGGGAGCTGTTTTTT
D: .
V: TRBV9
J: TRBJ2-2
size: .

CDR3: CASRDTGELFF
DNA: TGTGCCAGCCGGGACACCGGGGAGCTGTTTTTT
D: .
V: TRBV27
J: TRBJ2-2
size: .

CDR3: CASSDRTAYTEAFF
DNA: TGTGCCAGTAGTGACCGGACAGCTTACACTGAAGCTTTCTTT
D: .
V: TRBV19
J: TRBJ1-1
size: .

CDR3: CASSQDVLLQLAGPYEQYF
DNA: TGTGCCAGCAGCCAAGACGTCCTGTTGCAACTAGCGGGACCGTACGAGCAGTACTTC
D: TRBD2
V: TRBV3-1/TRBV3-2
J: TRBJ2-7
size: few

CDR3: CASSQDPGTVNTIYF
DNA: TGTGCCAGCAGCCAAGATCCGGGAACAGTAAACACCATATATTTT
D: .
V: TRBV3-1/TRBV3-2
J: TRBJ1-3
size: .

CDR3: CASSRQGATSRSYNSPLHF
DNA: TGTGCCAGCAGCCGTCAAGGGGCCACTAGCCGCTCCTATAATTCACCCCTCCACTTT
D: .
V: TRBV7-6
J: TRBJ1-6
size: few

CDR3: CASSSSGSKEFF
DNA: TGTGCCAGCAGTTCTAGCGGGAGTAAGGAGTTCTTC
D: TRBD2
V: TRBV6-5
J: TRBJ2-1
size: .

CDR3: CSVERDRGHTEAFF
DNA: TGCAGCGTTGAAAGGGACAGGGGTCACACTGAAGCTTTCTTT
D: TRBD1
V: TRBV29-1
J: TRBJ1-1
size: .

CDR3: CASSDLQRGSSYEQYF
DNA: TGCGCCAGCAGTGATCTCCAGCGGGGTAGCTCCTACGAGCAGTACTTC
D: TRBD2
V: TRBV10-2
J: TRBJ2-7
size: .

CDR3: CASSPLDRGTENTEAFF
DNA: TGTGCCAGTAGTCCCCTGGACAGGGGAACGGAGAACACTGAAGCTTTCTTT
D: TRBD1
V: TRBV19
J: TRBJ1-1
size: .

CDR3: CASSTGRESSSGNTIYF
DNA: TGTGCCAGCTCGACCGGACGGGAGTCATCCTCTGGAAACACCATATATTTT
D: .
V: TRBV7-9
J: TRBJ1-3
size: .

CDR3: CASSDDSFWNTEAFF
DNA: TGCGCCAGCAGTGACGACAGTTTTTGGAACACTGAAGCTTTCTTT
D: .
V: TRBV10-2
J: TRBJ1-1
size: .